The present entry profiles one TCR beta chain with its context. This sample was taken from a study of cytomegalovirus exposure and HLA in healthy donors. Researchers ran the PCR with 60 Vbeta and 13 Jbeta primers. Libraries were prepared by immunoSEQ multiplex PCR; TCRdb keeps only in-frame clonotypes and omits some of them. The table lists 100,000 to 150,000 clones, roughly 76% of them singletons. There are 16 residues in the CDR3. The V gene's germline CDR1 is MNHEY and CDR2 SMNVEV (reference sequence). J was trimmed by 6 bases and V by 3 bases; bases with no gene match: 13. The chain combines TRBV27 with TRBJ2-7; 8 nucleotides agree with TRBD1. Material: PBMCs. The receptor was derived from a man in his fifties in good health and CMV-seropositive. The CDR3 protein is CASSFRLRQGASEQYF. The DNA for the CDR3 is TGTGCCAGCAGTTTTAGATTAAGGCAGGGGGCGAGCGAGCAGTACTTC.